Listed below are T cell receptor beta chains from one sample, sequenced in a study of follicular helper T cells after annual influenza vaccination. Data came from immunoSEQ multiplex PCR; TCRdb stores just in-frame clones and leaves some out. Of 9,300 or so clones listed, roughly 82% are singletons. The sequencing used CXCR5+ CD38- circulating T follicular helper cells from blood, collected on the day of influenza vaccination. The receptors stem from an adult who received the influenza vaccine. Each CDR3 is given with its conserved first and last residue. The D gene is left open where the match is weak. Not all rows give a size; the values are once, few, many and, for expanded clones, a class.

TRBJ2-3 | NA | TRBV6-1 | NA | CASSEATDTRYF | TGTGCCAGCAGTGAAGCGACAGATACGCGGTATTTT
TRBJ2-5 | NA | TRBV20-1 | NA | CSAPRGETQYF | TGCAGTGCTCCCAGGGGAGAGACCCAGTACTTC
TRBJ2-3 | NA | TRBV5-4 | TRBD2 | CASSSHLTSGSGDTQYF | TGTGCCAGCAGCTCCCACTTGACTAGCGGGAGTGGGGATACGCAGTATTTT
TRBJ1-2 | few | TRBV4-2 | NA | CASSQGGGGTNYGYTF | TGTGCCAGCAGCCAAGGTGGTGGGGGAACTAACTATGGCTACACCTTC
TRBJ1-4 | NA | TRBV2 | NA | CASRRGATNEKLFF | TGTGCCAGCAGACGCGGGGCAACTAATGAAAAACTGTTTTTT
TRBJ1-1 | NA | TRBV5-1 | TRBD1 | CASLTGALNTEAFF | TGCGCCAGCCTGACAGGGGCCTTGAACACTGAAGCTTTCTTT
TRBJ2-3 | NA | TRBV6-5 | NA | CASTESGTDTQYF | TGTGCCAGCACCGAATCCGGCACAGATACGCAGTATTTT
TRBJ2-3 | NA | TRBV5-1 | NA | CASSPAGTGTDTQYF | TGCGCCAGCAGCCCCGCGGGGACCGGCACAGATACGCAGTATTTT
TRBJ1-1 | NA | TRBV19 | TRBD1 | CASTGQRNTEAFF | TGTGCCAGTACGGGACAGAGGAACACTGAAGCTTTCTTT
TRBJ2-5 | NA | TRBV29-1 | NA | CSVESLEETQYF | TGCAGCGTTGAGTCCCTAGAAGAGACCCAGTACTTC
TRBJ1-3 | NA | TRBV18 | NA | CASSPETARSGNTIYF | TGTGCCAGCTCCCCTGAGACCGCTCGCTCTGGAAACACCATATATTTT
TRBJ2-7 | NA | TRBV28 | NA | CASSLWSLAGEQYF | TGTGCCAGCAGTTTATGGAGTCTAGCAGGCGAGCAGTACTTC
TRBJ2-7 | once | TRBV5-1 | NA | CASSSGLGYEQYF | TGCGCCAGCAGCTCCGGGCTGGGTTACGAGCAGTACTTC
TRBJ1-2 | NA | TRBV7-9 | NA | CASSLPGGAGYTF | TGTGCCAGCAGCTTACCCGGGGGCGCGGGCTACACCTTC
TRBJ2-2 | NA | TRBV19 | TRBD1 | CASTKGTGLTGELFF | TGTGCCAGTACCAAAGGGACAGGGCTCACCGGGGAGCTGTTTTTT
TRBJ1-2 | NA | TRBV18 | NA | CASSPPSAGVLDGYTF | TGTGCCAGCTCACCACCTTCGGCAGGGGTATTGGATGGCTACACCTTC
TRBJ2-1 | NA | TRBV18 | NA | CASSPSSYNEQFF | TGTGCCAGCTCACCGAGCTCCTACAATGAGCAGTTCTTC
TRBJ2-7 | once | TRBV5-1 | TRBD1 | CASKEQGAREQYF | TGCGCCAGCAAAGAACAGGGGGCGAGGGAGCAGTACTTC
TRBJ2-1 | NA | TRBV12-5 | TRBD2 | CASGLVPAGVGNEQFF | TGTGCTAGTGGTTTGGTACCAGCGGGAGTGGGCAATGAGCAGTTCTTC
TRBJ1-1 | NA | TRBV18 | NA | CASSPNSGNTEAFF | TGTGCCAGCTCACCAAATTCGGGGAACACTGAAGCTTTCTTT
TRBJ1-3 | NA | TRBV28 | NA | CASSLEAGNTIYF | TGTGCCAGCAGTTTAGAAGCTGGAAACACCATATATTTT
TRBJ1-2 | NA | TRBV7-2 | NA | CASSLLQNTNYGYTF | TGTGCCAGCAGCTTACTACAAAACACTAACTATGGCTACACCTTC
TRBJ1-1 | NA | TRBV7-8 | NA | CASSLDTNSGEAFF | TGTGCCAGCAGCCTAGATACAAACAGCGGAGAAGCTTTCTTT
TRBJ1-2 | NA | TRBV28 | TRBD1 | CASNEGQNYGYTF | TGTGCCAGCAATGAGGGACAGAACTATGGCTACACCTTC
TRBJ2-1 | NA | TRBV10-3 | TRBD2 | CAISETSGRSPTGEQFF | TGTGCCATCAGCGAGACTAGCGGGAGATCCCCAACAGGTGAGCAGTTCTTC
TRBJ2-2 | NA | TRBV6-1 | NA | CATSGGRQNTGELFF | TGTGCCACCTCAGGAGGAAGGCAGAACACCGGGGAGCTGTTTTTT
TRBJ1-1 | NA | TRBV19 | TRBD1 | CASRDQGAGTEAFF | TGTGCCAGTAGGGATCAGGGGGCAGGCACTGAAGCTTTCTTT
TRBJ2-6 | once | TRBV5-4 | NA | CASSLETLSGANVLTF | TGTGCCAGCAGCTTGGAAACCCTCTCTGGGGCCAACGTCCTGACTTTC
TRBJ1-2 | NA | TRBV14 | TRBD1 | CASSPDRVRRDGYTF | TGTGCCAGCAGCCCTGACAGGGTTCGACGCGATGGCTACACCTTC
TRBJ2-1 | NA | TRBV7-4 | NA | CANGLRVSWNIMRKQFF | TGTGCCAACGGACTAAGGGTGTCTTGGAATATAATGAGGAAGCAGTTCTTC
TRBJ2-1 | NA | TRBV7-2 | TRBD2 | CASSPRLAGGRNEQFF | TGTGCCAGCAGCCCCCGGCTAGCGGGAGGCCGGAATGAGCAGTTCTTC
TRBJ2-1 | NA | TRBV7-9 | NA | CASSPRGGGYNEQFF | TGTGCCAGCAGCCCACGTGGAGGGGGCTACAATGAGCAGTTCTTC
TRBJ1-1 | once | TRBV2 | NA | CASSDGGTGNTEAFF | TGTGCCAGCAGTGATGGCGGAACGGGGAACACTGAAGCTTTCTTT
TRBJ1-4 | NA | TRBV28 | NA | CASSPGPGQKLFF | TGTGCCAGCAGTCCCGGACCAGGCCAAAAACTGTTTTTT
TRBJ1-1 | NA | TRBV5-1 | NA | CASSPRPDTEAFF | TGCGCCAGCAGCCCCCGGCCCGACACTGAAGCTTTCTTT
TRBJ2-1 | NA | TRBV19 | NA | CATSRAPPNNEQFF | TGTGCCACCAGTAGAGCGCCACCGAACAATGAGCAGTTCTTC
TRBJ1-2 | few | TRBV19 | NA | CASSRSPRTNYGYTF | TGTGCCAGTAGTAGATCCCCACGGACCAACTATGGCTACACCTTC
TRBJ1-3 | NA | TRBV28 | NA | CASSSNGGNTIYF | TGTGCCAGCAGTTCCAACGGGGGAAACACCATATATTTT
TRBJ1-5 | NA | TRBV19 | NA | CASSSPTRQPQHF | TGTGCCAGTAGTAGTCCCACTCGGCAGCCCCAGCATTTT
TRBJ1-5 | NA | TRBV29-1 | NA | CSARGDTEGPQHF | TGCAGCGCGAGGGGGGACACAGAGGGACCCCAGCATTTT
TRBJ1-3 | NA | TRBV5-1 | NA | CASSPTDSLRNTIYF | TGCGCCAGCAGCCCGACGGACAGTTTGAGAAACACCATATATTTT